The 2 T cell receptor beta chains below all came from one sample that was sequenced in a study of technical replicates of blood from a few donors. Profiled with immunoSEQ multiplex PCR; TCRdb holds only in-frame clones, not every one. The sample records some 70,000 clones, about 90% being singletons. Sequenced input: T cells isolated from PBMCs. These receptors were obtained from a human donor in good health.

CDR3 sequence reads: CASSLWRERGNEQFF. CDR3 DNA sequence: TGTGCCAGCAGTTTATGGCGGGAGAGGGGCAATGAGCAGTTCTTC. This chain uses TRBV27 with TRBJ2-1; the match to TRBD2 covers 7 bases. Trimming cost V 1 base and J 6 bases; bases outside gene matches: 6. The CDR3 is 15 residues long. Germline V gene sequence: CDR1 MNHEY, CDR2 SMNVEV (reference sequence).

This chain links TRBV6-5 with TRBJ1-5; D perhaps matches TRBD1 (6 bases). In germline, CDR1 is MNHEY, CDR2 SVGAGI. CDR3 size: 14 residues. Trimming stripped 0 bases from V and 7 bases from J, with 10 bases between. This CDR3 reads CASSYSPGAQPQHF. The CDR3 DNA reads as TGTGCCAGCAGTTACTCCCCAGGGGCCCAGCCCCAGCATTTT.